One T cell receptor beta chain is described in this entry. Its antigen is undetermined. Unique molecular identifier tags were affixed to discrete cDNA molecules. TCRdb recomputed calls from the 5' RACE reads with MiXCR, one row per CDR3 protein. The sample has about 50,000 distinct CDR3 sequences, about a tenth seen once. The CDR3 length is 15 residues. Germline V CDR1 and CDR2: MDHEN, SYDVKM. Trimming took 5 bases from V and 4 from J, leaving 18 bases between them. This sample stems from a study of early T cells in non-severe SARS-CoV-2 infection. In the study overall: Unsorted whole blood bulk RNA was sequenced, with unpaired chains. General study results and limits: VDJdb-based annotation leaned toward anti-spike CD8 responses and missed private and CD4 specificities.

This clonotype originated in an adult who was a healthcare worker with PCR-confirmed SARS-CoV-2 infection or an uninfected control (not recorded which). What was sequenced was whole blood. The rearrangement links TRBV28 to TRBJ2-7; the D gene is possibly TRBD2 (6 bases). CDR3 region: CASSPIGTPKYEQYF. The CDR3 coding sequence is TGTGCCAGCAGTCCCATCGGGACTCCAAAATACGAGCAGTACTTC.